The clone carrying this T cell receptor (beta chain) was seen only once. Losses at the gene ends were 5 bases for V and 4 bases for J; bases not matched to a gene: 17. The CDR3 runs to 18 residues. In germline, CDR1 is SEHNR, CDR2 FQNEAQ (reference sequence). The data belong to a study of control samples from healthy donors and cancer patients. The method was immunoSEQ multiplex PCR; TCRdb's version includes in-frame clones alone and lacks a portion of them. The sample consists of 150,000 or so clones, around 93% of them appearing once. This clonotype was sampled from a woman in her sixties or seventies in good health. The sequenced material came from blood. This chain links TRBV7-9 with TRBJ1-1; TRBD1 agrees at 9 bases. The CDR3 reads CASSVGTGILRTGTEAFF. Here the CDR3 DNA reads TGTGCCAGCAGCGTAGGGACAGGGATATTGAGGACGGGCACTGAAGCTTTCTTT.